This TCR beta chain was captured by sequencing in a study of T cells in Graves' hyperthyroidism and ophthalmopathy. Study-level findings and limits: In the blood, most expanded thyroid clonotypes above 0.001 appeared as well.

Amplification of TCR beta CDR3 regions used RNA as the template. The HTBI primer set served for first-round RT-PCR of the TCR CDR3. TCRdb analysed the multiplex PCR reads with MiXCR anew, one entry per CDR3 protein. The profile covers a few hundred thousand distinct CDR3 sequences, with roughly 14% appearing a single time and under 8% taken by the ten largest. The J segment lost 4 bases and the V segment lost 4 bases, leaving 7 bases of the junction unmatched. In germline, CDR1 is SGHAT, CDR2 FQNNGV. This CDR3 comprises 16 residues. From roughly 10 ml of fresh peripheral blood, PBMCs were isolated. This clonotype was seen many times. Antigen: not known.

The receptor comes from a woman in her twenties or thirties with Graves' hyperthyroidism. The chain carries TRBV11-2 and TRBJ2-7; 13 bases are shared with TRBD2. Sequenced: blood. CDR3: CASSSYRLAGGYEQYF. As DNA, the CDR3 is TGTGCCAGCAGCTCCTATAGACTAGCGGGAGGTTACGAGCAGTACTTC. Variable domain in full (rest from reference TRBV11-2 and TRBJ2-7): EAGVAQSPRYKIIEKRQSVAFWCNPISGHATLYWYQQILGQGPKLLIQFQNNGVVDDSQLPKDRFSAERLKGVDSTLKIQPAKLEDSAVYLCASSSYRLAGGYEQYFGPGTRLTVT.